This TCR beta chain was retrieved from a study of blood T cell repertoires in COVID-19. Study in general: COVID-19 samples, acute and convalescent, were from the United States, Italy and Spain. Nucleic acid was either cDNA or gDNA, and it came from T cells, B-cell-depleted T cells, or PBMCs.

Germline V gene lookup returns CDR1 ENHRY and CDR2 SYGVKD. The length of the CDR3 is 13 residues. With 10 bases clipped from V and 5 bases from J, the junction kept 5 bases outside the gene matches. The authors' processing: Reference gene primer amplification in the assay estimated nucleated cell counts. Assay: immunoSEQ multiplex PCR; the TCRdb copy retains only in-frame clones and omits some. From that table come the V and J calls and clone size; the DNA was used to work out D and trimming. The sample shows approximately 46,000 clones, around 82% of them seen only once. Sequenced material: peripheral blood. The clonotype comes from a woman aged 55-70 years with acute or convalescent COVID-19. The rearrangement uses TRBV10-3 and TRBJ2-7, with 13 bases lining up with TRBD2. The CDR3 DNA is TGTGCCACCGGACTAGCGGGGGCCAACGAGCAGTACTTC. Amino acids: CATGLAGANEQYF.